This T cell receptor beta chain was recorded in a study of shared T cell receptors in the human thymus. CDR3 length: 12 amino acids. The V end was cut by 11 bases, the J end by 0 bases, with 5 bases between. Germline assignment: CDR1 MNHEY and CDR2 SMNVEV (reference sequence). Here immunoSEQ multiplex PCR was the method, and the copy in TCRdb shows in-frame clones only, minus some. This sample has around 340,000 clones, with over 90% found just once. This receptor was identified in a human donor. Sequenced: thymocytes. This rearrangement joins TRBV27 to TRBJ2-6, with unresolved D. In DNA form, the CDR3 reads TGTGCCGTTCTCTCTGGGGCCAACGTCCTGACTTTC. This encodes CAVLSGANVLTF.